The 15 T cell receptor beta chains presented below share a single source sample, sequenced in a study of cytomegalovirus exposure and HLA in healthy donors. Amplification used 60 Vbeta primers and 13 Jbeta primers. Produced via immunoSEQ multiplex PCR; TCRdb's table is partial and in-frame only. The sample shows some 130,000 clones, over 60% of them seen only once. Sample: PBMCs. These receptors were collected from a woman aged 55-69 years in good health and CMV-seronegative.

The chain couples TRBV6-4 to TRBJ1-3, with TRBD1 matching over 7 bases. The CDR3 extends over 15 amino acids. The trim removed 11 bases at V and 0 bases at J, leaving 10 bases unmatched. Germline V gives CDR1 MRHNA, CDR2 SNTAGT. The DNA of the CDR3 is TGTGCCGGGGGGAACAGGGGTTTCTCTGGAAACACCATATATTTT. As protein: CAGGNRGFSGNTIYF.

The genes are TRBV30 and TRBJ1-2; 7 bases map to TRBD1. V trimming: 8 bases; J trimming: 8 bases; junction bases outside the gene matches: 14. Germline-derived CDR1 and CDR2 are GTSNPN and SVGIG (reference sequence). The CDR3 sequence is 13 residues long. This CDR3 is CAGQGGPPWGYTF. CDR3 DNA sequence: TGTGCCGGGCAAGGGGGCCCGCCGTGGGGCTACACCTTC.

The rearrangement joins TRBV11-2 to TRBJ1-4, with 9 nucleotides matching TRBD1. This CDR3 spans 15 amino acids. J was trimmed by 7 bases and V by 4 bases; bases with no gene match: 7. Germline V gene sequence: CDR1 SGHAT, CDR2 FQNNGV. The CDR3 DNA follows: TGTGCCAGCAGCTCTTCTGACAGGGGGAGTGAAAAACTGTTTTTT. Its protein is CASSSSDRGSEKLFF.

The chain couples TRBV14 to TRBJ1-1; 7 bases map to TRBD1. Unmatched junction bases numbered 7, after V lost 4 bases and J lost 5 bases. The CDR3 sequence is 14 residues long. Germline lookup yields CDR1 SGHDN and CDR2 FVKESK. The DNA for the CDR3 is TGTGCCAGCAGCCTCATCCGGGACAGAACTGAAGCTTTCTTT. Translation gives CASSLIRDRTEAFF.

V and J are TRBV19 and TRBJ1-5, with D hard to call. Germline V gene data show CDR1 as LNHDA and CDR2 as SQIVND (reference sequence). There are 15 residues in the CDR3. Trimming removed 5 bases at V and 0 bases at J, with 11 bases between. CDR3 amino acids: CASSLRHLSNQPQHF. CDR3 nucleotide sequence: TGTGCCAGTAGTCTCCGACACCTTAGCAATCAGCCCCAGCATTTT.

The CDR3 nucleotides read TGTGCCAGCAGGGAAGGGGACAGGGGAGTGAAGACCCAGTACTTC. Translating gives CASREGDRGVKTQYF. The chain combines TRBV28 with TRBJ2-5; TRBD1 aligns across 10 bases. The CDR3 has 15 amino acids. Germline CDR1 and CDR2: MDHEN and SYDVKM. Trimming removed 6 bases from V and 6 bases from J; junction bases left unmatched: 10.

This clone appeared a single time. The rearrangement joins TRBV30 to TRBJ1-2; D gene uncertain. This CDR3 comprises 17 residues. Germline CDR1 GTSNPN, CDR2 SVGIG (reference sequence). V was trimmed by 0 bases and J by 3 bases, leaving 20 bases between them. Written as DNA, the CDR3 is TGTGCCTGGAGTGTTAAGGTGCGGGGATTCCTCTACTATGGCTACACCTTC. Translated, it gives CAWSVKVRGFLYYGYTF.

The chain employs TRBV5-4 and TRBJ2-2; D may be TRBD2 (7 bases). Germline V gene data show CDR1 as SGHNT and CDR2 as YYREEE (reference sequence). There are 18 residues in the CDR3. Trimming stripped 4 bases from V and 2 bases from J, with 21 bases between. This CDR3 is CASSLPRGGGGNTGELFF. CDR3 sequence (DNA): TGTGCCAGCAGCCTGCCCAGGGGAGGGGGAGGCAACACCGGGGAGCTGTTTTTT.

This sequence joins TRBV9 and TRBJ2-7; unclear D gene. The V gene's germline CDR1 is SGDLS and CDR2 YYNGEE. With 0 bases removed from V and 0 bases from J, the gap between germline ends came to 7 bases. This CDR3 has 14 residues. The CDR3 region has the DNA TGTGCCAGCAGCGTAGGGGCAGACTCCTACGAGCAGTACTTC. It is translated as CASSVGADSYEQYF.

The rearrangement joins TRBV28 to TRBJ1-6; 9 nucleotides agree with TRBD1. This CDR3 region has 14 residues. Germline CDR1 and CDR2: MDHEN and SYDVKM. The ends lost 3 bases at V and 13 bases at J; junction bases unmatched: 7. CDR3 in DNA: TGTGCCAGCAGTTTCCGGGACAGGGTGGTGCCCCTCCACTTT. The encoded protein is CASSFRDRVVPLHF.

V is TRBV28 and J is TRBJ2-1, with 10 bases aligning to TRBD2. This CDR3 region has 15 residues. The V segment lost 1 base and the J segment 7 bases; nucleotides outside the gene matches: 4. Germline V gene lookup returns CDR1 MDHEN and CDR2 SYDVKM. CDR3 sequence reads: CASSLYPSGGNEQFF. The CDR3 bases are TGTGCCAGCAGTTTATACCCTAGCGGGGGAAATGAGCAGTTCTTC.

The CDR3 nucleotides read TGTGCCAGCAGCCCTTTACTAGCGGACACCGGGGAGCTGTTTTTT. Translation gives CASSPLLADTGELFF. This chain uses TRBV7-9 with TRBJ2-2; 8 nucleotides match TRBD2. This CDR3 is built from 15 residues. Germline-derived CDR1 and CDR2 are SEHNR and FQNEAQ (reference sequence). The junction had 5 bases not matched to a gene; V was cut back by 5 bases and J by 3 bases.

The V and J genes are TRBV6-1 and TRBJ2-3; no reliable D call. The CDR3 runs 11 residues. V lost 10 bases and J lost 4, with 9 bases in between. Germline assignment: CDR1 MNHNS and CDR2 SASEGT. The DNA for the CDR3 is TGTGCCACCAGCGCGGCAGATACGCAGTATTTT. This translates into CATSAADTQYF.

V is TRBV28 and J is TRBJ1-5; no firm D call. Trimming removed 3 bases at V and 0 bases at J, with 9 bases between. The CDR3 has 15 residues. Germline V gene data show CDR1 as MDHEN and CDR2 as SYDVKM. The CDR3 protein is CASSLRYYSNQPQHF. The CDR3 DNA reads TGTGCCAGCAGTTTGAGGTATTATAGCAATCAGCCCCAGCATTTT.

The rearrangement links TRBV4-1 to TRBJ2-5, with TRBD2 identical over 11 bases. CDR1 and CDR2 from the germline V gene are MGHRA and YSYEKL. J was trimmed by 11 bases and V by 0 bases; bases with no gene match: 14. The CDR3 runs 17 residues. The CDR3 loop is CASSQEAGTSGRGGQYF. Here the CDR3 DNA reads TGCGCCAGCAGCCAAGAGGCCGGGACTAGCGGAAGGGGGGGGCAGTACTTC.